This T cell receptor beta chain was captured in a study of shared clonotypes between healthy human individuals. Study-wide context: Donor composition was a couple of women and a few men, aged 18 to 49. General study findings and limits: Clonotype sharing among donors was thought likely to change with sequencing depth.

Concerning this clone itself: Its antigen is unidentified.

The V gene's germline CDR1 is SNHLY and CDR2 FYNNEI. This CDR3 has 15 residues. V shed 6 bases and J 0 bases; nucleotides not matched to a gene: 7. There were no recent acute infections or vaccinations among the donors, who were healthy HIV-negative adults. Assay used: immunoSEQ multiplex PCR; TCRdb lists only in-frame clones, some missing. The profile shows about 460,000 clones, 75% to 80% of them singletons. The source of this sequence is a woman aged 40 to 50 in good health. Some clones in this sample may be carry-over from other donors' samples. The rearrangement joins TRBV2 to TRBJ1-2; 7 bases map to TRBD1. Sequenced material: PBMCs. The CDR3 sequence: CASSFRDRPNYGYTF. CDR3 bases: TGTGCCAGCAGCTTCAGGGACAGACCTAACTATGGCTACACCTTC.